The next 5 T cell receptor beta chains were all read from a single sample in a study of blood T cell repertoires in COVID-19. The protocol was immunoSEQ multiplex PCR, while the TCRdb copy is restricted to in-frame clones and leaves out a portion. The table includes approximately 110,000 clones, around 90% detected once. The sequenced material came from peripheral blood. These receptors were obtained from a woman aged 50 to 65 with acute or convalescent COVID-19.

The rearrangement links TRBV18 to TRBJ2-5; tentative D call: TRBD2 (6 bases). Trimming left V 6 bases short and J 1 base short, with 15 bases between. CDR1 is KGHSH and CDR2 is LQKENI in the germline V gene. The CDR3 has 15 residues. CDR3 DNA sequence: TGTGCCAGCTCCGCGGTAGCGGCAGGCCAAGAGACCCAGTACTTC. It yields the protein CASSAVAAGQETQYF.

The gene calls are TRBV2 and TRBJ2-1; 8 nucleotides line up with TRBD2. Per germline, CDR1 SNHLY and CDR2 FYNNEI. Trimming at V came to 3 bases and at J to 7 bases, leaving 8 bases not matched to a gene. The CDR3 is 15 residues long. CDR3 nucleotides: TGTGCCAGCAGTGAGGTCCCGGGACTAGTAAATGAGCAGTTCTTC. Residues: CASSEVPGLVNEQFF.

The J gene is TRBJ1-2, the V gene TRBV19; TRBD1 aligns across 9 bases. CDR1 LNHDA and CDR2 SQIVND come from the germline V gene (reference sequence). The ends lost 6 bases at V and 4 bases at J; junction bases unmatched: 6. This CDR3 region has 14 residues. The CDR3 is CASSKDRGVYGYTF. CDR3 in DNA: TGTGCCAGTAGCAAGGACAGGGGAGTCTATGGCTACACCTTC.

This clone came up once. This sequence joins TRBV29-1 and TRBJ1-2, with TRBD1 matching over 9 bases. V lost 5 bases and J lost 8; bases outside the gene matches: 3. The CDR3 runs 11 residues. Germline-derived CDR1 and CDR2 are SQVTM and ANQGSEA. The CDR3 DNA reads TGCAGCGTTCGGACAGGGGTCGGCTACACCTTC. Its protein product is CSVRTGVGYTF.

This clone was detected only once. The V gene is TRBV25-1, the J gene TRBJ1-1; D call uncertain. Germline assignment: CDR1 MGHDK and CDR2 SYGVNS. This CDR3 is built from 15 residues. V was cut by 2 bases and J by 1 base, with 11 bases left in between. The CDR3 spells CASSESIHANTEAFF. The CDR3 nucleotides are TGTGCCAGCAGTGAAAGTATACACGCGAACACTGAAGCTTTCTTT.